The source of this T cell receptor beta chain is a study of blood T cells in healthy people across ages. Looked up from germline, CDR1 is PRHDT and CDR2 is FYEKMQ (reference sequence). This CDR3 has 13 residues. A second PCR of roughly 7 to 11 cycles used a sample-barcoded 5' primer and a J-beta primer mix. Via MiXCR, TCRdb re-called the 5' RACE reads, giving one row per CDR3 protein. The table shows approximately 800,000 distinct CDR3 sequences, with around a quarter occurring only once. These sequences were also reported in another study, on T cells of mothers and their children.

The source material was blood. The genes are TRBV13 and TRBJ2-5; 8 bases agree with TRBD1. The end of the DNA is better explained by TRBJ2-7, so the J call may be wrong. The sequence derives from a boy aged 10-17 years in good health. The CDR3 DNA reads as TGTGCCAGCCAGGACAGGGCCCACTACGAGCAGTACTTC. It specifies CASQDRAHYEQYF.